These 32 T cell receptor beta chains were sequenced from one sample in a study of blood T cell repertoires in COVID-19. The protocol was immunoSEQ multiplex PCR, while the TCRdb copy is restricted to in-frame clones and leaves out a portion. This table holds some 120,000 clones, approximately 84% found once. Material: peripheral blood. These receptors were collected from a woman aged 25 to 39 who had recovered from COVID-19.

The chain carries TRBV5-1 and TRBJ2-7; 13 bases match TRBD2. CDR1 and CDR2 from the germline V gene are SGHRS and YFSETQ. The V gene end was trimmed by 0 bases and the J gene end by 6 bases; junction bases not matched to a gene: 12. CDR3 size: 18 residues. The CDR3: CASSLGLAGGRVVGEQYF. DNA of the CDR3: TGCGCCAGCAGCTTGGGACTAGCGGGGGGCCGGGTCGTAGGCGAGCAGTACTTC.

This clone appeared a single time. The V and J genes are TRBV3-1 (or the pseudogene TRBV3-2) and TRBJ1-3; 10 bases align to TRBD1. Trimming took 3 bases from V and 6 from J; bases not matched to a gene: 2. From germline, CDR1 is LGHDT and CDR2 YNNKEL (reference sequence). The CDR3 sequence is 14 residues long. The CDR3 is CASSHGTGANTIYF. The CDR3 nucleotides are TGTGCCAGCAGCCATGGGACAGGGGCAAACACCATATATTTT.

The V call is TRBV18, the J call TRBJ2-7; 9 positions match TRBD1. CDR1 and CDR2 from the germline V gene are KGHSH and LQKENI. This CDR3 has 16 amino acids. The junction had 9 bases not matched to a gene; V was cut back by 1 base and J by 5 bases. The DNA of the CDR3 is TGTGCCAGCTCACCACATCGGGACAGGGCAGATGACGAGCAGTACTTC. Its translation is CASSPHRDRADDEQYF.

The chain recombines TRBV7-2 with TRBJ1-1; no firm D call. This CDR3 spans 15 amino acids. With 3 bases removed from V and 4 bases from J, the gap between germline ends came to 15 bases. CDR1 SGHTA and CDR2 FQGNSA come from the germline V gene. The CDR3 DNA sequence: TGTGCCAGCAGCTTCCCACTTTTAGATGGCACTGAAGCTTTCTTT. This gives the protein CASSFPLLDGTEAFF. The full variable domain, completed using reference TRBV7-2 and TRBJ1-1, is GAGVSQSPSNKVTEKGKDVELRCDPISGHTALYWYRQSLGQGLEFLIYFQGNSAPDKSGLPSDRFSAERTGGSVSTLTIQRTQQEDSAVYLCASSFPLLDGTEAFFGQGTRLTVV.

This clone was observed once. The genes are TRBV5-3 and TRBJ1-4; D remains unclear. TRBV5-3 is sorted into the ORF group, with uncertain function. The CDR3 loop spans 13 amino acids. V gave up 4 bases and J gave up 5 bases, with 9 bases separating them. CDR3: CARSPVSNEKLFF. In DNA form, the CDR3 reads TGTGCCAGAAGCCCGGTTTCGAATGAAAAACTGTTTTTT.

The rearrangement uses TRBV6-6 and TRBJ1-6, with 10 positions matching TRBD1. V lost 8 bases, J lost 5 bases, and 9 bases stayed unmatched. Germline CDR1 and CDR2: MNHNY and SVGAGI (reference sequence). The CDR3 loop spans 16 amino acids. CDR3 coding DNA: TGTGCCAGCGCGAAGGACAGGGGGACCGATAATTCACCCCTCCACTTT. The encoded protein is CASAKDRGTDNSPLHF.

The chain carries TRBV3-1 (or the pseudogene TRBV3-2) and TRBJ2-7, with D maybe TRBD2 (5 bases). Trimming cost V 4 bases and J 2 bases, with 9 bases left between them. Germline loops: CDR1 LGHDT, CDR2 YNNKEL (reference sequence). There are 13 residues in the CDR3. The CDR3 is CASSLHGTYEQYF. The DNA for the CDR3 is TGTGCCAGCAGCCTTCACGGGACCTACGAGCAGTACTTC.

This chain joins TRBV5-6 and TRBJ2-7; D possibly corresponds to TRBD2 (5 bases). CDR1 is SGHDT and CDR2 is YYEEEE in the germline V gene. With 3 bases removed from V and 2 bases from J, the gap between germline ends came to 9 bases. CDR3 size: 13 residues. The CDR3 coding sequence is TGTGCCAGCAGCTCGGGATCCACCTACGAGCAGTACTTC. Translating gives CASSSGSTYEQYF.

This clone was seen once. The chain couples TRBV7-9 to TRBJ2-2, with D unresolved. The CDR3 consists of 15 residues. Germline V gene sequence: CDR1 SEHNR, CDR2 FQNEAQ (reference sequence). Deletions cut 2 bases from V and 0 bases from J, with 7 bases between. Here the CDR3 reads CASSLSGSNTGELFF. CDR3 nucleotides: TGTGCCAGCAGCTTATCCGGGTCGAACACCGGGGAGCTGTTTTTT.

The V and J genes are TRBV2 and TRBJ1-1, with D uncertain. The CDR3 runs 14 residues. The ends were cut back, 3 bases at V and 4 bases at J, with 12 bases in the middle. Germline CDR1 reads SNHLY; CDR2 reads FYNNEI. The CDR3 is CASSESVVSTEAFF. The CDR3 coding sequence is TGTGCCAGCAGTGAGTCTGTGGTGAGCACTGAAGCTTTCTTT.

The V gene is TRBV5-1, the J gene TRBJ1-1; 8 bases align to TRBD1. The CDR3 is 15 residues long. The germline CDR1 and CDR2 sequences are SGHRS and YFSETQ. V was pared by 3 bases and J by 2 bases, with 6 bases of the junction left unmatched. Written as DNA, the CDR3 is TGCGCCAGCAGCTCCCCTACAGGGGGTAACACTGAAGCTTTCTTT. Its protein product is CASSSPTGGNTEAFF.

The chain couples TRBV27 to TRBJ1-2; D is uncertain. Germline V gives CDR1 MNHEY, CDR2 SMNVEV (reference sequence). Deletions cut 5 bases from V and 1 base from J, with 8 bases between. The CDR3 sequence is 13 residues long. This CDR3 is CASSLNSNYGYTF. In DNA form, the CDR3 reads TGTGCCAGCAGTCTCAATAGTAACTATGGCTACACCTTC.

The chain uses TRBV27 and TRBJ2-3, with TRBD2 matching over 11 bases. The CDR3 has 17 amino acids. The junction had 8 bases not matched to a gene; V was cut back by 0 bases and J by 6 bases. Germline V gene data show CDR1 as MNHEY and CDR2 as SMNVEV (reference sequence). DNA of the CDR3: TGTGCCAGCAGTTTATCGATAGCGGGAGGGCCGTTGGATACGCAGTATTTT. It yields the protein CASSLSIAGGPLDTQYF.

The CDR3 reads CASSWDRENGELFF. The CDR3 nucleotides are TGTGCCAGCAGCTGGGACAGGGAGAACGGGGAGCTGTTTTTT. The rearrangement joins TRBV5-6 to TRBJ2-2; 9 positions agree with TRBD1. This CDR3 contains 14 residues. Germline CDR1 is SGHDT and CDR2 is YYEEEE. Trimming took 3 bases from V and 7 from J; bases not matched to a gene: 4. Full variable domain (outside the CDR3, taken from reference TRBV5-6 and TRBJ2-2): DAGVTQSPTHLIKTRGQQVTLRCSPKSGHDTVSWYQQALGQGPQFIFQYYEEEERQRGNFPDRFSGHQFPNYSSELNVNALLLGDSALYLCASSWDRENGELFFGEGSRLTVL.

The chain carries TRBV27 and TRBJ2-1; 8 bases are shared with TRBD1. V lost 3 bases, J lost 2 bases, and 3 bases stayed unmatched. The CDR3 has 15 residues. In germline, CDR1 is MNHEY, CDR2 SMNVEV (reference sequence). The CDR3 DNA is TGTGCCAGCAGTTTTAGACAGGGGACCTACAATGAGCAGTTCTTC. It yields the protein CASSFRQGTYNEQFF.

The chain links TRBV30 to TRBJ1-1; 7 bases fit TRBD1. Germline-derived CDR1 and CDR2 are GTSNPN and SVGIG (reference sequence). This CDR3 is 13 amino acids long. V was clipped by 3 bases and J by 4 bases; unmatched bases: 5. CDR3 sequence reads: CAWRTGSPTEAFF. In nucleotides, the CDR3 is TGTGCCTGGAGGACAGGGTCGCCCACTGAAGCTTTCTTT.

This rearrangement joins TRBV5-1 to TRBJ2-2; 9 bases line up with TRBD2. V gave up 1 base and J gave up 3 bases; unmatched junction bases: 19. The CDR3 sequence is 21 residues long. CDR1 is SGHRS, CDR2 YFSETQ, per germline. This CDR3 is CASSLHRVVGGRDQDTGELFF. The CDR3 DNA is TGCGCCAGCAGCTTGCATCGGGTCGTCGGCGGGAGGGATCAGGACACCGGGGAGCTGTTTTTT.

This clone turned up a few times. The chain links TRBV19 to TRBJ2-3; 7 bases fit TRBD2. Germline V gene data show CDR1 as LNHDA and CDR2 as SQIVND (reference sequence). This CDR3 is 14 amino acids long. V shed 6 bases and J 5 bases; nucleotides not matched to a gene: 8. The CDR3 region is CASRTGRSIDTQYF. In DNA, the CDR3 is TGTGCCAGTAGGACCGGGAGGTCTATAGATACGCAGTATTTT.

A note on this clone: Other DNA sequences within the sample encode an identical CDR3. The chain carries TRBV6-1 and TRBJ1-5, with D possibly matching TRBD1 (6 bases). CDR3 length equals 14 residues. Trimming stripped 2 bases from V and 2 bases from J, with 7 bases between. The germline V gene has CDR1 MNHNS and CDR2 SASEGT. CDR3 in DNA: TGTGCCAGCAGTGAATCAGGGGGCAATCAGCCCCAGCATTTT. Residues: CASSESGGNQPQHF.

The genes are TRBV6-5 and TRBJ2-1; 9 bases match TRBD2. Germline V gene data show CDR1 as MNHEY and CDR2 as SVGAGI. V shed 4 bases and J 7 bases; nucleotides not matched to a gene: 5. This CDR3 spans 14 amino acids. The CDR3 loop reads CASSLAGAINEQFF. CDR3 DNA sequence: TGTGCCAGCAGTTTAGCGGGAGCTATAAATGAGCAGTTCTTC.

The J gene is TRBJ2-5, the V gene TRBV5-1; D might be TRBD2 (6 bases). There are 14 residues in the CDR3. Looked up from germline, CDR1 is SGHRS and CDR2 is YFSETQ. Trimming took 3 bases from V and 3 from J, leaving 12 bases between them. CDR3: CASSYRGGEETQYF. DNA for the CDR3: TGCGCCAGCAGCTATAGGGGCGGGGAAGAGACCCAGTACTTC.

The chain uses TRBV27 and TRBJ2-7; TRBD1 is a possible D gene (6 bases). CDR1 MNHEY and CDR2 SMNVEV come from the germline V gene (reference sequence). Deletions cut 4 bases from V and 3 bases from J, with 10 bases between. The CDR3 is 13 residues long. The CDR3 protein is CASSWVRGYEQYF. CDR3 DNA: TGTGCCAGCAGTTGGGTCAGGGGCTACGAGCAGTACTTC.

The chain uses TRBV7-9 and TRBJ2-1, with 7 bases identical to TRBD1. Per the germline V gene, CDR1 is SEHNR and CDR2 is FQNEAQ (reference sequence). The CDR3 is made up of 11 amino acids. With V trimmed by 4 bases and J by 14 bases, 5 bases remained unmatched. The DNA for the CDR3 is TGTGCCAGCAGCTCGAGCCAGGGGGAGTTCTTC. As protein: CASSSSQGEFF.

The chain carries TRBV19 and TRBJ1-5, with 9 bases fitting TRBD1. In germline, CDR1 is LNHDA, CDR2 SQIVND (reference sequence). With V trimmed by 6 bases and J by 4 bases, 10 bases remained unmatched. The CDR3 consists of 16 residues. The CDR3 DNA reads as TGTGCCAGTAGCACGGACAGGGGTGAGGGAAATCAGCCCCAGCATTTT. Translated: CASSTDRGEGNQPQHF.

The V and J genes are TRBV9 and TRBJ2-3; TRBD2 might be the D (7 bases). V was pared by 0 bases and J by 0 bases, with 11 bases between. From germline, CDR1 is SGDLS and CDR2 YYNGEE. The CDR3 consists of 16 residues. DNA for the CDR3: TGTGCCAGCAGCGTAGACGGGGGGCAGAGCACAGATACGCAGTATTTT. As protein: CASSVDGGQSTDTQYF.

This clone was recorded a few times. This sequence joins TRBV14 and TRBJ2-5; D is uncertain. The V gene's germline CDR1 is SGHDN and CDR2 FVKESK. The CDR3 consists of 14 residues. V was trimmed by 1 base and J by 7 bases, leaving 13 bases between them. This CDR3 is CASSQGLAPGTQYF. In DNA, the CDR3 is TGTGCCAGCAGCCAAGGTCTGGCACCGGGGACCCAGTACTTC.

The J gene is TRBJ1-2, the V gene TRBV19; 11 positions match TRBD1. Germline-derived CDR1 and CDR2 are LNHDA and SQIVND (reference sequence). This CDR3 spans 16 amino acids. J lost 4 bases, V lost 6 bases, and 10 bases had no gene match. CDR3: CASRTGTGGSSYGYTF. The CDR3 DNA reads TGTGCCAGTAGAACCGGGACAGGGGGTTCAAGCTATGGCTACACCTTC.

The rearrangement joins TRBV5-4 to TRBJ1-3; D remains unclear. The V end was cut by 4 bases, the J end by 4 bases, with 9 bases between. Germline lookup yields CDR1 SGHNT and CDR2 YYREEE (reference sequence). The CDR3 runs 13 residues. The CDR3, as DNA: TGTGCCAGCAGCACAGACGGCGGAAACACCATATATTTT. Its translation: CASSTDGGNTIYF.

This clone was seen only a few times. This chain links TRBV5-1 with TRBJ1-4; 10 bases are shared with TRBD1. The V gene end was trimmed by 3 bases and the J gene end by 1 base; junction bases not matched to a gene: 0. This CDR3 is 15 amino acids long. Germline loops: CDR1 SGHRS, CDR2 YFSETQ. This CDR3 is CASSWTGGTNEKLFF. CDR3 nucleotides: TGCGCCAGCAGCTGGACAGGGGGAACTAATGAAAAACTGTTTTTT. Full variable domain (missing parts from reference TRBV5-1 and TRBJ1-4): KAGVTQTPRYLIKTRGQQVTLSCSPISGHRSVSWYQQTPGQGLQFLFEYFSETQRNKGNFPGRFSGRQFSNSRSEMNVSTLELGDSALYLCASSWTGGTNEKLFFGSGTQLSVL.

The V gene is TRBV11-1, the J gene TRBJ2-4; 7 bases map to TRBD1. The V segment lost 3 bases and the J segment 12 bases; nucleotides outside the gene matches: 5. The germline gives CDR1 SGHAT, CDR2 FQDESV (reference sequence). This CDR3 has 12 residues. Here the CDR3 DNA reads TGTGCCAGCAGCTTTAACAGGGGCCCTCAGTACTTC. Its translation: CASSFNRGPQYF.

This clone was found once. The chain couples TRBV6-5 to TRBJ1-2, with TRBD1 matching 9 bases. Trimming removed 5 bases from V and 4 bases from J; junction bases left unmatched: 8. This CDR3 comprises 15 residues. The germline V gene encodes CDR1 MNHEY and CDR2 SVGAGI. Written as DNA, the CDR3 is TGTGCCAGCAGTCCTACCCTGACAGGGGGCTATGGCTACACCTTC. It encodes CASSPTLTGGYGYTF.

The chain is built from TRBV6-5 and TRBJ1-4, with 7 bases aligning to TRBD1. V shed 0 bases, J shed 6 bases, and the junction held 4 bases outside the gene matches. The V gene's germline CDR1 is MNHEY and CDR2 SVGAGI. The CDR3 contains 15 residues. In DNA form, the CDR3 reads TGTGCCAGCAGTTACTCGGGCAGGGGGGATGAAAAACTGTTTTTT. Translated, it gives CASSYSGRGDEKLFF.